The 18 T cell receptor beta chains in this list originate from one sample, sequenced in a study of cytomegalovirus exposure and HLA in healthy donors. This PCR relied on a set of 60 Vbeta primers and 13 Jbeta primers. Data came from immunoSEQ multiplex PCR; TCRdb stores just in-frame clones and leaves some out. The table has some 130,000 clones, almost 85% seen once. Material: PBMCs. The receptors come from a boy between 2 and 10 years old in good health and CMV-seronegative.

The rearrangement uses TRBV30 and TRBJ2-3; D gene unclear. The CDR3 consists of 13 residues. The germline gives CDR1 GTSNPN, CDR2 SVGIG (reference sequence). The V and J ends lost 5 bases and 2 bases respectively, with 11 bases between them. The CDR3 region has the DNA TGTGCCTGGGCCCACGGAGCCACAGATACGCAGTATTTT. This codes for CAWAHGATDTQYF.

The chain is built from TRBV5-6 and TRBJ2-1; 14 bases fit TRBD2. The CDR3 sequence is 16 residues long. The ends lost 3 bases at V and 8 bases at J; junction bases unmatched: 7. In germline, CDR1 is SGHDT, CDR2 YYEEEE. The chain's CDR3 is CASSSIPGLAGDEQFF. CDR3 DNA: TGTGCCAGCAGCTCGATACCGGGACTAGCGGGGGATGAGCAGTTCTTC.

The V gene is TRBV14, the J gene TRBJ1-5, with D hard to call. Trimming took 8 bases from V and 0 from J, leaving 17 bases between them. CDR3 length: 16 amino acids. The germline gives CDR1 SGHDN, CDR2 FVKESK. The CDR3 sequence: CASGPKVRHSNQPQHF. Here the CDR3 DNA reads TGTGCCAGCGGCCCGAAAGTGCGCCATAGCAATCAGCCCCAGCATTTT.

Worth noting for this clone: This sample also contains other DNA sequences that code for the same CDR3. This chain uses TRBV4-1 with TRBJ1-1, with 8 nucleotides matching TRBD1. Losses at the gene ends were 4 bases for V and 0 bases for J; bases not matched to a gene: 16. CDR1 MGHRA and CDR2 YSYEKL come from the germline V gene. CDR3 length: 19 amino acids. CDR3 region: CASSPPPDRADLMNTEAFF. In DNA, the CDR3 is TGCGCCAGCAGCCCCCCACCGGACAGGGCGGATTTGATGAACACTGAAGCTTTCTTT.

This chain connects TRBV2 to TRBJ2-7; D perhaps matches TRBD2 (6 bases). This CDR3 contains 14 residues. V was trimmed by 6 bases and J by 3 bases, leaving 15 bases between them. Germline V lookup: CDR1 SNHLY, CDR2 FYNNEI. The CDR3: CASRGGDPFYEQYF. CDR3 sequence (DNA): TGTGCCAGCAGGGGCGGGGACCCCTTCTACGAGCAGTACTTC.

CDR3 nucleotides: TGTGCCAGCAGCCACTCCTCACGAGGCTATGGCTACACCTTC. Its translation is CASSHSSRGYGYTF. The chain uses TRBV14 and TRBJ1-2, with D unresolved. The germline gives CDR1 SGHDN, CDR2 FVKESK. This CDR3 spans 14 amino acids. Between the trimmed V and J ends, which lost 3 bases and 4 bases, there was a span of 12 bases.

The CDR3 sequence is CASSQALPMEGFGYTF. DNA for the CDR3: TGCGCCAGCAGCCAAGCTTTACCGATGGAGGGGTTTGGCTACACCTTC. The rearrangement joins TRBV4-3 to TRBJ1-2; tentatively, D is TRBD1 (5 bases). The CDR3 sequence is 16 residues long. CDR1 is LGHNA, CDR2 YSLEER, per germline. Trimming left V 1 base short and J 7 bases short, with 19 bases between.

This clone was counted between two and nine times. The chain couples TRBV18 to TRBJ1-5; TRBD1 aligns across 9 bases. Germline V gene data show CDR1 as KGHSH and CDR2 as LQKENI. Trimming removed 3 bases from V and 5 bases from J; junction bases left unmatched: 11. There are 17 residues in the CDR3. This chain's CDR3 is CASSPSSRDRVHQPQHF. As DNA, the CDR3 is TGTGCCAGCTCACCGTCAAGCCGGGACAGGGTCCATCAGCCCCAGCATTTT.

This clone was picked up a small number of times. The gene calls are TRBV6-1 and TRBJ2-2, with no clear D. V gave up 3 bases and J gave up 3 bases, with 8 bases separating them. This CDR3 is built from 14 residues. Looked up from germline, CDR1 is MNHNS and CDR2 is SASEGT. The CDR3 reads CASSDSPDTGELFF. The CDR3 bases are TGTGCCAGCAGTGACTCCCCTGACACCGGGGAGCTGTTTTTT.

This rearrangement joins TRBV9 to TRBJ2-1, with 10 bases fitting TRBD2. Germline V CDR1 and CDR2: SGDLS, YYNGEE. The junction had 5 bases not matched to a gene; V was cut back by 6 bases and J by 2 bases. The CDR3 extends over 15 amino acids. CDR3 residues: CASNLAGVAYNEQFF. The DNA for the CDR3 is TGTGCCAGCAACCTAGCGGGAGTAGCCTACAATGAGCAGTTCTTC.

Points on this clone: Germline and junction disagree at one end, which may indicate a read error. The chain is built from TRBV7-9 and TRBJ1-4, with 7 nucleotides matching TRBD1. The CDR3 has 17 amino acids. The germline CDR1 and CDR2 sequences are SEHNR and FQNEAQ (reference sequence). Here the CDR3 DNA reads TGTGCCAGCCTACTCGGTACAGGGGAAGCGACTAATGAAGAACTGTTTTTT. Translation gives CASLLGTGEATNEELFF. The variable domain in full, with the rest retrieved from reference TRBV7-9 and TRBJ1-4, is DTGVSQNPRHKITKRGQNVTFRCDPISEHNRLYWYRQTLGQGPEFLTYFQNEAQLEKSRLLSDRFSAERPKGSFSTLEIQRTEQGDSAMYLCASLLGTGEATNEELFFGSGTQLSVL.

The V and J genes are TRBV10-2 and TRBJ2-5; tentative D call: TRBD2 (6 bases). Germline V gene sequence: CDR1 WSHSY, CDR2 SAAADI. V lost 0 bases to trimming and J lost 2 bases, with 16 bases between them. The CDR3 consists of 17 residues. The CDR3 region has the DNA TGCGCCAGCAGTGAGTCCGGATTTTCTAGCGTACAAGAGACCCAGTACTTC. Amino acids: CASSESGFSSVQETQYF.

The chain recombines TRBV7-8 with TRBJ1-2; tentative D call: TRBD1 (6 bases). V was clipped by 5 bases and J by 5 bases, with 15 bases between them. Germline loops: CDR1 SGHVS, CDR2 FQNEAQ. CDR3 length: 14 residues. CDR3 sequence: CASSDGQSIYGYTF. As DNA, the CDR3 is TGTGCCAGCAGCGACGGACAGAGCATTTATGGCTACACCTTC. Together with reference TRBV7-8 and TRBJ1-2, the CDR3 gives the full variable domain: GAGVSQSPRYKVAKRGQDVALRCDPISGHVSLFWYQQALGQGPEFLTYFQNEAQLDKSGLPSDRFFAERPEGSVSTLKIQRTQQEDSAVYLCASSDGQSIYGYTFGSGTRLTVV.

The CDR3 region is CASSLGPPGRGTEAFF. DNA of the CDR3: TGTGCCAGCAGCTTAGGCCCCCCAGGTCGGGGGACTGAAGCTTTCTTT. This chain uses TRBV11-3 with TRBJ1-1; a weak D match, TRBD1 (5 bases). Germline V gene sequence: CDR1 SGHNT, CDR2 YENEEA. With 1 base removed from V and 5 bases from J, the gap between germline ends came to 17 bases. The CDR3 length is 16 residues.

The CDR3 sequence is CASSRGTSGGETQYF. The CDR3 DNA reads as TGTGCCAGCAGCCGAGGGACTAGCGGGGGAGAGACCCAGTACTTC. This rearrangement joins TRBV13 to TRBJ2-5, with 14 positions matching TRBD2. CDR3 length equals 15 residues. The V gene end was trimmed by 5 bases and the J gene end by 4 bases; junction bases not matched to a gene: 3. Germline V gene data show CDR1 as PRHDT and CDR2 as FYEKMQ (reference sequence).

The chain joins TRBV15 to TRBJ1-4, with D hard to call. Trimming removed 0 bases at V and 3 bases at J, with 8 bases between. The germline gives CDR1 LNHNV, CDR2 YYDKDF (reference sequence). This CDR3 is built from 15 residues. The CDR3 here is CATSRDPGANEKLFF. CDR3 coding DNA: TGTGCCACCAGCAGAGATCCCGGGGCTAATGAAAAACTGTTTTTT. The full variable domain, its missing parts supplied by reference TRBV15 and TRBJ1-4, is DAMVIQNPRYQVTQFGKPVTLSCSQTLNHNVMYWYQQKSSQAPKLLFHYYDKDFNNEADTPDNFQSRRPNTSFCFLDIRSPGLGDTAMYLCATSRDPGANEKLFFGSGTQLSVL.

The CDR3 sequence: CSVEQGTGRNYGYTF. As DNA, the CDR3 is TGCAGCGTTGAACAAGGGACAGGGCGTAACTATGGCTACACCTTC. The chain carries TRBV29-1 and TRBJ1-2; 9 bases are shared with TRBD1. The V gene's germline CDR1 is SQVTM and CDR2 ANQGSEA. The V segment lost 2 bases and the J segment 1 base; nucleotides outside the gene matches: 5. This CDR3 is 15 amino acids long.

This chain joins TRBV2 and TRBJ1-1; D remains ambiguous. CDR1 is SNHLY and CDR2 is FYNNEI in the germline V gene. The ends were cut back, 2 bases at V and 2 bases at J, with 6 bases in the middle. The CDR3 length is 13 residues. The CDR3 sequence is CASSERGNTEAFF. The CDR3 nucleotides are TGTGCCAGCAGTGAACGGGGTAACACTGAAGCTTTCTTT. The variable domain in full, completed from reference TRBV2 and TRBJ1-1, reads EPEVTQTPSHQVTQMGQEVILRCVPISNHLYFYWYRQILGQKVEFLVSFYNNEISEKSEIFDDQFSVERPDGSNFTLKIRSTKLEDSAMYFCASSERGNTEAFFGQGTRLTVV.